Sequencing of this TCR beta chain was carried out in a study of OX40 agonist ivuxolimab in advanced cancers. Study as a whole: At doses from 0.01 to 10 mg/kg, patients were given intravenous ivuxolimab every 2 weeks.

Measured with immunoSEQ multiplex PCR; TCRdb has only the in-frame clones, and not every one. The sample consists of around 50,000 clones, 85% of them appearing once. Between the trimmed V and J ends, which lost 1 base and 2 bases, there was a span of 16 bases. Germline V gene data show CDR1 as SGHVS and CDR2 as FQNEAQ. The CDR3 extends over 17 amino acids. This sequence originates from an adult with an advanced solid tumor such as melanoma, head and neck, liver or kidney cancer. This chain uses TRBV7-8 with TRBJ2-3; D remains unclear. Here the sequenced sample was CD4+ or CD8+ T cells sorted from blood, taken in a trial of the OX40 agonist ivuxolimab. CDR3 residues: CASSLGAQVIPTDTQYF. CDR3 nucleotides: TGTGCCAGCAGCTTAGGGGCGCAGGTTATACCCACAGATACGCAGTATTTT. Supplemented by reference TRBV7-8 and TRBJ2-3, the full variable domain reads GAGVSQSPRYKVAKRGQDVALRCDPISGHVSLFWYQQALGQGPEFLTYFQNEAQLDKSGLPSDRFFAERPEGSVSTLKIQRTQQEDSAVYLCASSLGAQVIPTDTQYFGPGTRLTVL.